This T cell receptor (beta chain) is drawn from a study of blood T cell repertoires in COVID-19. Study-wide background: Italy, Spain and the United States were the sources of the convalescent and acute COVID-19 samples. The cDNA or gDNA used as material had been derived from T cells, B-cell-depleted T cells, or PBMCs.

This CDR3 is 14 amino acids long. V shed 2 bases, J shed 3 bases, and the junction held 4 bases outside the gene matches. Per the germline V gene, CDR1 is GTSNPN and CDR2 is SVGIG (reference sequence). Under the authors' procedure: Researchers report that nucleated cell counts were estimated from reference gene primer amplification. The protocol was immunoSEQ multiplex PCR, while the TCRdb copy is restricted to in-frame clones and leaves out a portion. D and trimming were read from the DNA, whereas the V and J calls and clone size are those reported in that table. The data hold approximately 250,000 clones, with over 65% observed a single time. This clone was detected only once.

The sample consisted of peripheral blood. This clonotype originated in a man in his 60s who had recovered from COVID-19. The chain is built from TRBV30 and TRBJ1-5, with 7 bases fitting TRBD1. CDR3 region: CAWSLQGSNQPQHF. In DNA form, the CDR3 reads TGTGCCTGGAGTCTACAGGGGTCCAATCAGCCCCAGCATTTT.